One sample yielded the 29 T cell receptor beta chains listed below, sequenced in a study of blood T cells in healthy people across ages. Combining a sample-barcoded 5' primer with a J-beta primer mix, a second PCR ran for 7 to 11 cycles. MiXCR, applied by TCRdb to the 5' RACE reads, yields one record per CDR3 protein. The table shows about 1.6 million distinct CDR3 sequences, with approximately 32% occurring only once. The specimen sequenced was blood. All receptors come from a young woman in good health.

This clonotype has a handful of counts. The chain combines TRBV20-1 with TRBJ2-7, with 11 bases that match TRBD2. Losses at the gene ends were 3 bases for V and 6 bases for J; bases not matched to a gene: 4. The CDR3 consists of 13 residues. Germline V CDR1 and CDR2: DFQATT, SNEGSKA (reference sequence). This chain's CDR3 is CSASFLAGGEQYF. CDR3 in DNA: TGCAGTGCTAGTTTTCTAGCGGGAGGCGAGCAGTACTTC.

This CDR3 is CSVRRTANYGYTF. CDR3 sequence (DNA): TGCAGCGTTAGACGGACAGCTAACTATGGCTACACCTTC. The chain uses TRBV29-1 and TRBJ1-2, with TRBD1 as a possible D gene (6 bases). Trimming removed 5 bases at V and 0 bases at J, with 10 bases between. The germline V gene has CDR1 SQVTM and CDR2 ANQGSEA. CDR3 length: 13 residues. Full variable domain (rest looked up from reference TRBV29-1 and TRBJ1-2): SAVISQKPSRDICQRGTSLTIQCQVDSQVTMMFWYRQQPGQSLTLIATANQGSEATYESGFVIDKFPISRPNLTFSTLTVSNMSPEDSSIYLCSVRRTANYGYTFGSGTRLTVV.

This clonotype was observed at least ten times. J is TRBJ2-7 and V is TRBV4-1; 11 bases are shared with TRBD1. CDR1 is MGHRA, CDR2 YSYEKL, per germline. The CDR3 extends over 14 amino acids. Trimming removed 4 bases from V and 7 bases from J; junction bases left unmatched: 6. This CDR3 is CASSLGQGAREQYF. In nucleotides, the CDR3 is TGCGCCAGCAGCCTTGGACAGGGGGCGCGAGAGCAGTACTTC.

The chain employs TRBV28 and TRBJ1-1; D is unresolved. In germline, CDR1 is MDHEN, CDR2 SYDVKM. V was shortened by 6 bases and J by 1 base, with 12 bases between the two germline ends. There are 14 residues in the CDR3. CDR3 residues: CASRVRAPNTEAFF. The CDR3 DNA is TGTGCCAGCAGGGTAAGGGCCCCGAACACTGAAGCTTTCTTT.

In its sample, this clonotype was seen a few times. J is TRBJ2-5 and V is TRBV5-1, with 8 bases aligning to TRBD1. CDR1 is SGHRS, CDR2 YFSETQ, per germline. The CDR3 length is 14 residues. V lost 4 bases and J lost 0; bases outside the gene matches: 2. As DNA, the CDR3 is TGCGCCAGCAGCAAACAGGGGGACCAAGAGACCCAGTACTTC. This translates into CASSKQGDQETQYF.

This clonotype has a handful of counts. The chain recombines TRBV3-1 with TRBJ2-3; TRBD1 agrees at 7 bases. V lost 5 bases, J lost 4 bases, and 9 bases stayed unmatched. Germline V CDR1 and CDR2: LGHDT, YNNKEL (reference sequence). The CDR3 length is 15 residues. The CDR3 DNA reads TGTGCCAGCAGCTCCCGTGACAGGGCGTCAGATACGCAGTATTTT. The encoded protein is CASSSRDRASDTQYF.

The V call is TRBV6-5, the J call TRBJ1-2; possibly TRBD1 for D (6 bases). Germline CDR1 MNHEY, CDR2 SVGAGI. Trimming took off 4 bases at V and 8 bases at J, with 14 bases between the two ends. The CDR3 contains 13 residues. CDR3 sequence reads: CASSFRGWGGYTF. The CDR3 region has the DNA TGTGCCAGCAGTTTCAGGGGCTGGGGAGGCTACACCTTC.

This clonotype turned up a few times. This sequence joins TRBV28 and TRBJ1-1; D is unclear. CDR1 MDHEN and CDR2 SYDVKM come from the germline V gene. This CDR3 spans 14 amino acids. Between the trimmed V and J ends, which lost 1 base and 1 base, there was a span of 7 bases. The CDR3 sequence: CASSLSYGNTEAFF. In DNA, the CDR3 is TGTGCCAGCAGTTTATCTTACGGGAACACTGAAGCTTTCTTT.

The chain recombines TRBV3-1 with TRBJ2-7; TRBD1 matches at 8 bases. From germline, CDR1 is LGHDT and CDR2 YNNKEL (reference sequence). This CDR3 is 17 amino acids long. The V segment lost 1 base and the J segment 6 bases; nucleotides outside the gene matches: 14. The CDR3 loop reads CASSQVQRQGPAREQYF. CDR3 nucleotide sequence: TGTGCCAGCAGCCAAGTTCAGAGACAGGGGCCCGCTCGCGAGCAGTACTTC.

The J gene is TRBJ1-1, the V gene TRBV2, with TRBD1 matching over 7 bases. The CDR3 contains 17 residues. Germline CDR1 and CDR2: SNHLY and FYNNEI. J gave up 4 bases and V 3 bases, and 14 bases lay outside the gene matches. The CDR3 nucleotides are TGTGCCAGCAGTGACAGGTGGCCAGGGGGTTCGGGCACTGAAGCTTTCTTT. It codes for CASSDRWPGGSGTEAFF.

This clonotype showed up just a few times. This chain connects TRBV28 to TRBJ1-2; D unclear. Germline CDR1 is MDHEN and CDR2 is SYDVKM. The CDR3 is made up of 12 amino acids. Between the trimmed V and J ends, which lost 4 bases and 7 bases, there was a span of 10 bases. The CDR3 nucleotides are TGTGCCAGCAGTTCGGGTTTGGTTGGCTACACCTTC. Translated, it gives CASSSGLVGYTF.

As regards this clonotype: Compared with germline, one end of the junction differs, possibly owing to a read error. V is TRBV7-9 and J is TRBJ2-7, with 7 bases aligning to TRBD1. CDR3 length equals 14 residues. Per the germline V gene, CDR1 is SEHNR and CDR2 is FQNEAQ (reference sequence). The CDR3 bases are TGTGTCAGCAGCCACGACAGGGCCCCCTACGAGCAGTACTTC. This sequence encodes CVSSHDRAPYEQYF.

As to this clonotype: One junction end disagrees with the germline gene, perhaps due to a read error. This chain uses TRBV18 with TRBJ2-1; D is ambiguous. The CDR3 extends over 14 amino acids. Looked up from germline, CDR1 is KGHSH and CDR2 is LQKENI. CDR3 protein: CARSLRALYNEQFF. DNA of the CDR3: TGTGCCCGCTCGCTTCGGGCCTTATACAATGAGCAGTTCTTC.

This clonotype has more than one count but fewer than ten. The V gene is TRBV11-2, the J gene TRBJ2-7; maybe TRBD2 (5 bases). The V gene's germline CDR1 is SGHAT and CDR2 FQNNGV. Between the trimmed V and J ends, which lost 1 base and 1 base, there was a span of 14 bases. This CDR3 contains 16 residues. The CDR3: CASSLVFGMPSYEQYF. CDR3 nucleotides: TGTGCCAGCAGCTTAGTTTTCGGGATGCCATCCTACGAGCAGTACTTC.

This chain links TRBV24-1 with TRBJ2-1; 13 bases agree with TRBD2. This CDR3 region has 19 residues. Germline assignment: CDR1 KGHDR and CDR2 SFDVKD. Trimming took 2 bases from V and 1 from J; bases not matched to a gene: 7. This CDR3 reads CATSDSGLAGASSYNEQFF. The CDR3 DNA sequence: TGTGCCACCAGTGATTCCGGACTAGCGGGAGCATCGTCCTACAATGAGCAGTTCTTC.

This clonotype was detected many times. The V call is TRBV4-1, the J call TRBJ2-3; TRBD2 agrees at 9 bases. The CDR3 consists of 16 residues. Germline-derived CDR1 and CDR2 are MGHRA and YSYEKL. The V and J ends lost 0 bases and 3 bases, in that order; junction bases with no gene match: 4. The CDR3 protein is CASSQDQGLATDTQYF. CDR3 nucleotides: TGCGCCAGCAGCCAAGATCAGGGACTAGCAACAGATACGCAGTATTTT.

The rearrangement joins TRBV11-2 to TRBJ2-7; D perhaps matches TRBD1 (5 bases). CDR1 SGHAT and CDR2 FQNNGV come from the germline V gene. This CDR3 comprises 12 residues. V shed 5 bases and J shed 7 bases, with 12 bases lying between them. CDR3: CASSLRPGEQYF. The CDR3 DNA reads TGTGCCAGCAGCCTCCGACCAGGGGAGCAGTACTTC.

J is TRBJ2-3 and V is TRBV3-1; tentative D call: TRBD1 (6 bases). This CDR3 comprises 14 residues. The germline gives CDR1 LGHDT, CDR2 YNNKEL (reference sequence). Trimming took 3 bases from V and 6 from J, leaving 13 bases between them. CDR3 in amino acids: CASSHVTGWDTQYF. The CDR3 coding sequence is TGTGCCAGCAGCCACGTGACAGGCTGGGATACGCAGTATTTT.

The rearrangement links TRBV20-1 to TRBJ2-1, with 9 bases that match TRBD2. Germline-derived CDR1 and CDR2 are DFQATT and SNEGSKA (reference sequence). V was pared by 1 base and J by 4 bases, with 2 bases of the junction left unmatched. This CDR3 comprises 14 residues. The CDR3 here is CSARAAGGYNEQFF. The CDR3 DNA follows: TGCAGTGCTAGAGCCGCGGGGGGGTACAATGAGCAGTTCTTC.

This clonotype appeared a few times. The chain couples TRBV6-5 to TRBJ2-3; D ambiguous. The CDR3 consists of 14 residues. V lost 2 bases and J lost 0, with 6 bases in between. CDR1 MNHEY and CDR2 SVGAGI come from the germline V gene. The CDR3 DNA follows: TGTGCCAGCAGTTACGGGCAGAGCACAGATACGCAGTATTTT. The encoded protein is CASSYGQSTDTQYF.

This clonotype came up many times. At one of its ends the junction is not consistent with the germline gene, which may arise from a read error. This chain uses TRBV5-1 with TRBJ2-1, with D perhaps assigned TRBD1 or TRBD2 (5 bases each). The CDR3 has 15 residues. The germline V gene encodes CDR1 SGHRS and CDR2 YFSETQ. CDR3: CASSLGAGSYNEQFF. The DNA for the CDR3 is TGTGCCAGCAGTTTAGGGGCGGGCTCCTACAATGAGCAGTTCTTC.

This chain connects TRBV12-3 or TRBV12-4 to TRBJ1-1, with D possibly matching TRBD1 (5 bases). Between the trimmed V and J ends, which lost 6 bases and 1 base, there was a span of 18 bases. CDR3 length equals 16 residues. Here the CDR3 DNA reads TGTGCCAGCAGACCTAGGCCGGGACGGGAGAACACTGAAGCTTTCTTT. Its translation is CASRPRPGRENTEAFF.

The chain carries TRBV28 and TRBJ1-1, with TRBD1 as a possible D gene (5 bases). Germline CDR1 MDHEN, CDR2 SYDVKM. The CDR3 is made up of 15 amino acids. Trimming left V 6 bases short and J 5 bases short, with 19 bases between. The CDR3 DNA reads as TGTGCCAGCAGGGAGGATCTTACGGGGGTTACTGAAGCTTTCTTT. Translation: CASREDLTGVTEAFF.

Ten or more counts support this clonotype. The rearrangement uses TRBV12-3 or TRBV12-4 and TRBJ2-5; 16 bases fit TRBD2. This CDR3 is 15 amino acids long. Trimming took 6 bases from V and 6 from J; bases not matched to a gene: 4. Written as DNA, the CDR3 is TGTGCCAGCAGGCCGGGACTAGCGGGGGGGCAGACCCAGTACTTC. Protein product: CASRPGLAGGQTQYF.

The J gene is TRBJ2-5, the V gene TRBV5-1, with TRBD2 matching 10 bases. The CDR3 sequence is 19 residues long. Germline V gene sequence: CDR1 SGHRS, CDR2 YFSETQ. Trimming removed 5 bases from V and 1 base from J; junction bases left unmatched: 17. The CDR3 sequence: CASSKLAGSEIASQETQYF. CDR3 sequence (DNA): TGCGCCAGCAGTAAACTAGCGGGGAGCGAAATAGCGAGCCAAGAGACCCAGTACTTC.

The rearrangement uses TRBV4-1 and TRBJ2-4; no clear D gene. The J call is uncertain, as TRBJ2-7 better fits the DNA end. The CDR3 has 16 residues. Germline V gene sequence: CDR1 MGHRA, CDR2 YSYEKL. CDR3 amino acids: CASSQDAQRKVYEQYF. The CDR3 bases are TGCGCCAGCAGCCAAGACGCCCAGCGAAAGGTATACGAGCAGTACTTC.

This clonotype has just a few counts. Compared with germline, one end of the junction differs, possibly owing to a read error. CDR3 DNA: TGTGCCAGCAGTCCAACGGTGGCAGCCTATTCCTCTGGGGCCAACGTCCCGACTTTC. Translated, it gives CASSPTVAAYSSGANVPTF. This chain connects TRBV6-1 to TRBJ2-6, with D possibly TRBD1 on 5 matching bases. CDR1 and CDR2 (germline): MNHNS, SASEGT. The CDR3 runs to 19 residues.

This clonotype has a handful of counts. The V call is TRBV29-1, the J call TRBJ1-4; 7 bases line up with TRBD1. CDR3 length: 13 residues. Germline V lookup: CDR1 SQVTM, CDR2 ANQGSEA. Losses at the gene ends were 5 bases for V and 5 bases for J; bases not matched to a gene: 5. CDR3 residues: CSVTGTVNEKLFF. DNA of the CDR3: TGCAGCGTTACGGGGACAGTAAATGAAAAACTGTTTTTT.

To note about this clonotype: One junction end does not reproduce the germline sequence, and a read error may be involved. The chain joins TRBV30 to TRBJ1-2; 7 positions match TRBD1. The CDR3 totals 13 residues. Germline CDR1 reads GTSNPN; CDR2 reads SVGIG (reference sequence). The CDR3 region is CACSEQGLGGYTF. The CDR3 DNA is TGTGCCTGTAGTGAACAGGGGCTTGGTGGCTACACCTTC.